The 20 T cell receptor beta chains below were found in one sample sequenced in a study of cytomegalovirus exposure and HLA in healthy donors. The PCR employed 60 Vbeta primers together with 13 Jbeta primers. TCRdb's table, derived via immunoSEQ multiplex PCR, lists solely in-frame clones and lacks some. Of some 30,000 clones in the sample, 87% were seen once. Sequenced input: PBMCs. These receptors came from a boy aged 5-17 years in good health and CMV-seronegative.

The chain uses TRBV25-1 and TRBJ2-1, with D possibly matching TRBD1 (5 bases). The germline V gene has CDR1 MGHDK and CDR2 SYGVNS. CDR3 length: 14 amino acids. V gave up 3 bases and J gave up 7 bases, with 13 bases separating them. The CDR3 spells CASSDRVSWNEQFF. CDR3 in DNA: TGTGCCAGCAGTGACAGGGTTTCCTGGAATGAGCAGTTCTTC.

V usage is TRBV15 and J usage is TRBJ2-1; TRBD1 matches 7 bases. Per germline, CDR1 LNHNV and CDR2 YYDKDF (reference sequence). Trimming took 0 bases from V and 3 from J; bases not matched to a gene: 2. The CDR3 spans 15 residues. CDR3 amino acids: CATSREQGNYNEQFF. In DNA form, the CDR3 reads TGTGCCACCAGCAGAGAACAGGGGAACTACAATGAGCAGTTCTTC.

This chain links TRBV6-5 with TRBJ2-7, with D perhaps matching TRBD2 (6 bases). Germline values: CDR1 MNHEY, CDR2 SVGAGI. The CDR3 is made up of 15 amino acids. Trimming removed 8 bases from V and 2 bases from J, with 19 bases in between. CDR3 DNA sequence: TGTGCCAGCTTACCCCTTGGGGGGTCCCCCTACGAGCAGTACTTC. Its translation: CASLPLGGSPYEQYF.

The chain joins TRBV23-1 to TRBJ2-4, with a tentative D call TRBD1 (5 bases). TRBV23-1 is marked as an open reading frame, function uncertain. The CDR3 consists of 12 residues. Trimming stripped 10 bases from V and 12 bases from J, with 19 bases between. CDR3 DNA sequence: TGCGCCACAGATAGGGGATTGTTAAATCAGTACTTC. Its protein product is CATDRGLLNQYF.

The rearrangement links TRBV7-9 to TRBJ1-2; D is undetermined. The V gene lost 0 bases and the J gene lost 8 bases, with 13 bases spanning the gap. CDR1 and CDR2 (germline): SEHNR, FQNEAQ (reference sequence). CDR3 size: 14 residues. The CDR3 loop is CASSLANGVRGYTF. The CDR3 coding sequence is TGTGCCAGCAGCTTAGCTAACGGGGTACGGGGCTACACCTTC.

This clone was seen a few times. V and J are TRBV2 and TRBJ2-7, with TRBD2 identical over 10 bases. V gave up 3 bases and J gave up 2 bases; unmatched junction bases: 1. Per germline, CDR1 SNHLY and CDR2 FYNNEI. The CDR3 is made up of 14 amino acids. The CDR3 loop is CASSDGLAAYEQYF. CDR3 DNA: TGTGCCAGCAGTGATGGACTAGCGGCCTACGAGCAGTACTTC.

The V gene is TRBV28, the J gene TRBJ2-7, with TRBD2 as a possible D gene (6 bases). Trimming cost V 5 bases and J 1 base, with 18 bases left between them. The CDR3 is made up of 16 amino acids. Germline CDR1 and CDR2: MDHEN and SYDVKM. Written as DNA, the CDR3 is TGTGCCAGCAGTCCCCCGGGGACTCTTACGTCCTACGAGCAGTACTTC. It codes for CASSPPGTLTSYEQYF.

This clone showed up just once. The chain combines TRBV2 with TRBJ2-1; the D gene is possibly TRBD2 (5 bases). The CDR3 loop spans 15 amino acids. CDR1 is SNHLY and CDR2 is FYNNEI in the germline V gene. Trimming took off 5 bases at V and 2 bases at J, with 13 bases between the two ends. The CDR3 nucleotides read TGTGCCAGCAGTAACACTAGGACGACCTACAATGAGCAGTTCTTC. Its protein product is CASSNTRTTYNEQFF. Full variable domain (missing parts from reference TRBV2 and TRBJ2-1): EPEVTQTPSHQVTQMGQEVILRCVPISNHLYFYWYRQILGQKVEFLVSFYNNEISEKSEIFDDQFSVERPDGSNFTLKIRSTKLEDSAMYFCASSNTRTTYNEQFFGPGTRLTVL.

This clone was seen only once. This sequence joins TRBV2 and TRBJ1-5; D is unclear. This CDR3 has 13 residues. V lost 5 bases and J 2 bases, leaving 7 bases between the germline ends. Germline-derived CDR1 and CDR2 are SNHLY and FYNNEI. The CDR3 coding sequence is TGTGCCAGCAGTCCTATGGGCAATCAGCCCCAGCATTTT. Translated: CASSPMGNQPQHF.

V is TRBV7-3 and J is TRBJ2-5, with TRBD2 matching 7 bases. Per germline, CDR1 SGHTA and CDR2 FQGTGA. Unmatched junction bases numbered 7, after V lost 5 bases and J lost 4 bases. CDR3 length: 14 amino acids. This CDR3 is CASSATVAGETQYF. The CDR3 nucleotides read TGTGCCAGCAGCGCCACGGTAGCGGGAGAGACCCAGTACTTC.

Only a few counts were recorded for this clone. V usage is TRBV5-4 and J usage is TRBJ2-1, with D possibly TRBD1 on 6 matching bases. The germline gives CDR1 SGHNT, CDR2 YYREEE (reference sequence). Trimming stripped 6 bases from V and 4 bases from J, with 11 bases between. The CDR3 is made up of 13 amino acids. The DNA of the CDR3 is TGTGCCAGCACCCAAACAGGGTACAATGAGCAGTTCTTC. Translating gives CASTQTGYNEQFF. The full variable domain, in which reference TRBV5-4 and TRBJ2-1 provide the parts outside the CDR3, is ETGVTQSPTHLIKTRGQQVTLRCSSQSGHNTVSWYQQALGQGPQFIFQYYREEENGRGNFPPRFSGLQFPNYSSELNVNALELDDSALYLCASTQTGYNEQFFGPGTRLTVL.

CDR3 protein: CASSLGRGEWQYF. For the CDR3, the DNA is TGCGCCAGCAGCTTGGGCAGGGGTGAATGGCAGTACTTC. This sequence joins TRBV5-1 and TRBJ2-7, with a possible D match to TRBD1 (6 bases). V was cut by 0 bases and J by 9 bases, with 13 bases left in between. The germline V gene encodes CDR1 SGHRS and CDR2 YFSETQ. The CDR3 covers 13 residues.

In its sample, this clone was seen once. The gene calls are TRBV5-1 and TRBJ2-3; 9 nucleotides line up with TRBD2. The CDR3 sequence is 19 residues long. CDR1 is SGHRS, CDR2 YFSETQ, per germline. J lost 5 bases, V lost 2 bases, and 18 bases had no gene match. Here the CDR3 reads CASSFPPWESGGMVDTQYF. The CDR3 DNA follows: TGCGCCAGCAGCTTCCCCCCCTGGGAAAGCGGGGGGATGGTAGATACGCAGTATTTT.

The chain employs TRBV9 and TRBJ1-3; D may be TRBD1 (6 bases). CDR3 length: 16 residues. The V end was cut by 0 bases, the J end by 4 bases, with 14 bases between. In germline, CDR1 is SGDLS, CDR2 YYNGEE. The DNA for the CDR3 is TGTGCCAGCAGCGTAGGTAAAACAGGGTCCGGAAACACCATATATTTT. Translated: CASSVGKTGSGNTIYF.

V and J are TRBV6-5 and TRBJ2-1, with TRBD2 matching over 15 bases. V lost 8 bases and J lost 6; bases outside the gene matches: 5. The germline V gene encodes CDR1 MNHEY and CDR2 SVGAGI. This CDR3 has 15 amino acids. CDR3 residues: CASGLAGGRGNEQFF. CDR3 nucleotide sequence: TGTGCCAGCGGACTAGCGGGGGGGCGAGGCAATGAGCAGTTCTTC.

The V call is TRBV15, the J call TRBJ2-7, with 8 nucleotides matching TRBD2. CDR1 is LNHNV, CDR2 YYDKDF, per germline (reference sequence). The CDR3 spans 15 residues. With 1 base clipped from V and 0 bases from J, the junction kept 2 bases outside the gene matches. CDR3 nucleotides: TGTGCCACCAGCAGAGTGAGCGGGGGCTCCTACGAGCAGTACTTC. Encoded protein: CATSRVSGGSYEQYF.

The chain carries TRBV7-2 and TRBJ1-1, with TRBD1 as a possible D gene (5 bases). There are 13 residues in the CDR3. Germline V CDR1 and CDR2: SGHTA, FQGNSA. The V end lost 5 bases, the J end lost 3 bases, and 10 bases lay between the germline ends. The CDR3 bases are TGTGCCAGCAGCCGCCGGGGGGACACTGAAGCTTTCTTT. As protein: CASSRRGDTEAFF.

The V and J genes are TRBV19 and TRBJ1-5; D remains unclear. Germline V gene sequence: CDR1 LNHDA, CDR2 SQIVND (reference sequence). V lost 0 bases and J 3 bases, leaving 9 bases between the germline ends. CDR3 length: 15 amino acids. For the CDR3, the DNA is TGTGCCAGTAGTATAGATTCTACAGCCAATCAGCCCCAGCATTTT. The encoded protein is CASSIDSTANQPQHF.

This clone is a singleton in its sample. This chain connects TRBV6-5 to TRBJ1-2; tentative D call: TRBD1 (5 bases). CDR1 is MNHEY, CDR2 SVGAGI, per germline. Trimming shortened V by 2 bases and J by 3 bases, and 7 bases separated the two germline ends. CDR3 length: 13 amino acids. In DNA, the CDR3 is TGTGCCAGCAGTTACGACAGAGACTATGGCTACACCTTC. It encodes CASSYDRDYGYTF.

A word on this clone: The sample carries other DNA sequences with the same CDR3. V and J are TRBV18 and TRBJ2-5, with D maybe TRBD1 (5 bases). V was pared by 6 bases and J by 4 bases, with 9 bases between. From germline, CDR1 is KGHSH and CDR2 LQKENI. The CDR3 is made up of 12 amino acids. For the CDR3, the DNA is TGTGCCAGCTCCCGAAGGGGAGAGACCCAGTACTTC. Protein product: CASSRRGETQYF.